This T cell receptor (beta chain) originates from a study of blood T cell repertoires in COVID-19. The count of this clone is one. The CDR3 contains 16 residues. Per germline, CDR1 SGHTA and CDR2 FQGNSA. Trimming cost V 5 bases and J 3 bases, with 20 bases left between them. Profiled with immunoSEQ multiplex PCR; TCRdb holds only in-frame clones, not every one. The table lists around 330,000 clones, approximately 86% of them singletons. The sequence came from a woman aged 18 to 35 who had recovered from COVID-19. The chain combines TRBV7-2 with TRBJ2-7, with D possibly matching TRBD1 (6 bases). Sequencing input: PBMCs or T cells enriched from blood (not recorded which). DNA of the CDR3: TGTGCCAGCAGCATTCAGAGTCCGGGACACATCTACGAGCAGTACTTC. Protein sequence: CASSIQSPGHIYEQYF.